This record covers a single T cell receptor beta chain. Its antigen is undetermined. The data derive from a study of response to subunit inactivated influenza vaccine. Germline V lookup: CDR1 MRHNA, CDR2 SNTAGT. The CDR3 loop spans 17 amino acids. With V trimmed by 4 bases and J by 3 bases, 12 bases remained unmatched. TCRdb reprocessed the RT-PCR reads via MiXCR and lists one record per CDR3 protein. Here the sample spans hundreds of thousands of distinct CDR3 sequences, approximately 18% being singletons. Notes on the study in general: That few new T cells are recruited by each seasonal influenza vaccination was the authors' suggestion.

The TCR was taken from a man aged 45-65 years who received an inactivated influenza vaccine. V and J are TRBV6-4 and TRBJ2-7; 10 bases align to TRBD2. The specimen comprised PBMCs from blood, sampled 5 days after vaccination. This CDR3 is CASSAPPDLAGVYEQYF. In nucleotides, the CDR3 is TGTGCCAGCAGTGCCCCACCTGATCTAGCGGGAGTCTACGAGCAGTACTTC.